This T cell receptor beta chain stems from a study of T-cell memory formation after mild COVID-19. Study-level background: TCR clusters mostly belonged to single donors.

At least ten counts were recorded for this clonotype. Antigen: not known. Trimming took 8 bases from V and 2 from J; bases not matched to a gene: 2. This CDR3 contains 14 residues. Germline values: CDR1 MNHNS, CDR2 SASEGT. Barcoded TCR alpha and TCR beta cDNA libraries with UMIs came from 5'RACE using constant-segment primers. TCRdb re-derived calls from the 5' RACE reads in MiXCR, one entry per CDR3 protein. The data show around 340,000 distinct CDR3 sequences, with approximately 12% seen just once and 20% to 25% held by the top ten. General study findings and limits: Cross-reactive memory apparently joined, as some responding clones appeared in pre-infection memory.

The source of this sequence is a young man who had mild COVID-19 (a few samples of this study predate the infection). Cell type and time point are not known. The gene calls are TRBV6-1 and TRBJ2-2; 10 bases line up with TRBD1. The specimen sequenced was PBMCs or a T cell subset sorted from them (not recorded which). The CDR3 is CASRTGGNTGELFF. The CDR3 coding sequence is TGTGCCAGCCGGACAGGGGGAAACACCGGGGAGCTGTTTTTT.